Each of the 9 T cell receptor beta chains below was sequenced from the same sample in a study of Graves' ophthalmopathy and Graves' hyperthyroidism. The study amplified TCR beta CDR3 regions using RNA transcripts. The first-round RT-PCR employed HTBI primers together with the Qiagen OneStep RT-PCR kit. A multiplex PCR was then performed as the second round. TCRdb used MiXCR to reprocess the multiplex PCR reads, holding one entry per CDR3 protein. The sample consists of 170,000 or so distinct CDR3 sequences, roughly 37% of them appearing once. What was sequenced was peripheral blood. These receptors all stem from a woman in her thirties or forties with Graves' ophthalmopathy.

This chain joins TRBV28 and TRBJ1-2; 9 bases are shared with TRBD1. Trimming cost V 7 bases and J 7 bases; bases outside gene matches: 7. The CDR3 is made up of 13 amino acids. In germline, CDR1 is MDHEN, CDR2 SYDVKM. The CDR3 is CASNLQGASGYTF. Here the CDR3 DNA reads TGTGCCAGCAACCTACAGGGGGCGTCTGGCTACACCTTC.

This sequence joins TRBV5-1 and TRBJ1-3, with D possibly TRBD1 on 6 matching bases. Germline V CDR1 and CDR2: SGHRS, YFSETQ. Trimming left V 4 bases short and J 6 bases short, with 17 bases between. The CDR3 loop spans 15 amino acids. The CDR3 protein is CASSPGRGLENTIYF. The CDR3 DNA reads TGCGCCAGCAGCCCAGGCCGGGGGCTGGAAAACACCATATATTTT.

This clonotype appeared once. This chain joins TRBV24-1 and TRBJ1-2, with D possibly being TRBD1 (5 bases). The germline CDR1 and CDR2 sequences are KGHDR and SFDVKD. The CDR3 has 13 residues. Trimming removed 7 bases at V and 1 base at J, with 9 bases between. This CDR3 reads CATSPQGNYGYTF. In DNA, the CDR3 is TGTGCCACCAGCCCCCAGGGTAACTATGGCTACACCTTC.

This chain links TRBV12-3 or TRBV12-4 with TRBJ2-2, with 9 bases that match TRBD1. Trimming took 3 bases from V and 7 from J; bases not matched to a gene: 6. This CDR3 is built from 15 residues. CDR3 protein: CASSLRQGVVGELFF. The DNA of the CDR3 is TGTGCCAGCAGTTTGAGACAGGGGGTAGTCGGGGAGCTGTTTTTT.

This clonotype was recorded many times. This chain joins TRBV5-1 and TRBJ1-1; D ambiguous. V lost 1 base and J lost 0, with 10 bases in between. The CDR3 has 15 amino acids. The germline CDR1 and CDR2 sequences are SGHRS and YFSETQ. The CDR3 is CASSLSGPLNTEAFF. The DNA for the CDR3 is TGCGCCAGCAGCTTGAGTGGACCTTTGAACACTGAAGCTTTCTTT.

This clonotype occurred many times. The V call is TRBV10-1, the J call TRBJ1-1; D might be TRBD1 (5 bases). Trimming left V 0 bases short and J 0 bases short, with 11 bases between. The germline gives CDR1 WNHNN, CDR2 SYGVQD (reference sequence). The length of the CDR3 is 16 residues. The CDR3 protein is CASSESSGSVNTEAFF. CDR3 sequence (DNA): TGCGCCAGCAGTGAGTCTTCAGGGAGTGTGAACACTGAAGCTTTCTTT.

The V call is TRBV12-3 or TRBV12-4, the J call TRBJ1-1; 10 nucleotides line up with TRBD1. The CDR3 has 14 amino acids. The V and J ends lost 6 bases and 7 bases, in that order; junction bases with no gene match: 8. This chain's CDR3 is CASSGTGARGEAFF. The CDR3 coding sequence is TGTGCCAGCAGCGGGACAGGGGCTAGGGGTGAAGCTTTCTTT.

This clonotype turned up a few times. This rearrangement joins TRBV12-3 or TRBV12-4 to TRBJ1-6; D is ambiguous. Trimming took 3 bases from V and 9 from J, leaving 15 bases between them. This CDR3 comprises 15 residues. CDR3 DNA: TGTGCCAGCAGTTTTAGTGACACGTATGGTTCACCCCTCCACTTT. It translates to CASSFSDTYGSPLHF.

This clonotype was observed many times. The CDR3 coding sequence is TGTGCCATCAGTGAGAGTGGGTCCCGGGACAGGGGGGCCCTTTTCGGCTACACCTTC. Amino acid sequence: CAISESGSRDRGALFGYTF. The chain employs TRBV10-3 and TRBJ1-2, with 11 bases lining up with TRBD1. Germline CDR1 and CDR2: ENHRY and SYGVKD. CDR3 length equals 19 residues. Trimming at V came to 2 bases and at J to 8 bases, leaving 19 bases not matched to a gene.